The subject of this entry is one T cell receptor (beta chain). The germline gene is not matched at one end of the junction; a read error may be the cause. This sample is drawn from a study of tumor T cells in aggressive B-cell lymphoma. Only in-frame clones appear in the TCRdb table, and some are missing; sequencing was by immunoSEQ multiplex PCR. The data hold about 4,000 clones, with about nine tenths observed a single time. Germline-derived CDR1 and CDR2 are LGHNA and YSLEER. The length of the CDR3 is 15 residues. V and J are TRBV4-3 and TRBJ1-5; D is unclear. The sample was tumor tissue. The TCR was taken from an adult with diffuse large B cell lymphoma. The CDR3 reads CAGSQEAGSIQPQHF. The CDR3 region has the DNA TGCGCCGGCAGCCAAGAAGCGGGATCCATTCAGCCCCAGCATTTT.